One sample yielded the 30 T cell receptor beta chains listed below, sequenced in a study of chemoradiotherapy in HPV16-positive cancers. The method was immunoSEQ multiplex PCR; TCRdb's version includes in-frame clones alone and lacks a portion of them. The sample lists fewer than 70,000 clones; roughly nine tenths were seen once. The sequenced sample was blood, obtained from a patient who underwent chemoradiotherapy. The receptors derive from a human donor with HPV-associated anogenital cancer.

V and J are TRBV7-9 and TRBJ2-3; no firm D call. Germline values: CDR1 SEHNR, CDR2 FQNEAQ (reference sequence). The CDR3 is 12 residues long. The germline V and J ends were trimmed by 5 bases and 2 bases, with 5 bases remaining between them. CDR3 coding DNA: TGTGCCAGCAGCAAGAACACAGATACGCAGTATTTT. This sequence encodes CASSKNTDTQYF.

Only one count was recorded for this clone. The chain uses TRBV10-2 and TRBJ2-7; D might be TRBD1 (5 bases). V lost 2 bases, J lost 6 bases, and 14 bases lay in between. The CDR3 is made up of 14 amino acids. Germline loops: CDR1 WSHSY, CDR2 SAAADI. In DNA, the CDR3 is TGCGCCAGCAGTGAGCAGGGCAGCGTCGGCGAGCAGTACTTC. Amino acids: CASSEQGSVGEQYF.

The J gene is TRBJ2-7, the V gene TRBV21-1. TRBV21-1 is reported as a pseudogene. CDR3 length equals 12 residues. The CDR3 DNA reads as TGTGCCAGCAGCAAAGGGCGCTACGAGCAGTACTTC. It encodes CASSKGRYEQYF.

The rearrangement joins TRBV6-5 to TRBJ1-2; D is unresolved. With 4 bases removed from V and 7 bases from J, the gap between germline ends came to 7 bases. Germline V lookup: CDR1 MNHEY, CDR2 SVGAGI. The CDR3 loop spans 11 amino acids. CDR3 sequence reads: CASSWEGGYTF. The CDR3 DNA reads TGTGCCAGCAGTTGGGAGGGTGGCTACACCTTC.

The chain is built from TRBV9 and TRBJ2-1, with D possibly being TRBD2 (5 bases). With 2 bases removed from V and 7 bases from J, the gap between germline ends came to 10 bases. The germline V gene encodes CDR1 SGDLS and CDR2 YYNGEE. The CDR3 totals 13 residues. The CDR3 DNA reads as TGTGCCAGCAGCGTGGGAGCGGAAAATGAGCAGTTCTTC. Its translation is CASSVGAENEQFF.

The chain carries TRBV7-2 and TRBJ1-1; D uncertain. Trimming pared 6 bases from V and 7 bases from J, leaving 12 bases between. The CDR3 totals 12 residues. CDR1 SGHTA and CDR2 FQGNSA come from the germline V gene. The CDR3 sequence: CASRLPMGEAFF. Written as DNA, the CDR3 is TGTGCCAGCAGACTGCCCATGGGTGAAGCTTTCTTT.

The chain is built from TRBV27 and TRBJ2-7; D is perhaps TRBD2 (6 bases). The length of the CDR3 is 15 residues. V was trimmed by 5 bases and J by 2 bases, leaving 16 bases between them. CDR1 and CDR2 (germline): MNHEY, SMNVEV (reference sequence). DNA of the CDR3: TGTGCCAGCAGTGAGCTCGACGGGGGAACCTACGAGCAGTACTTC. Translation: CASSELDGGTYEQYF.

The rearrangement uses TRBV7-2 and TRBJ1-5; the D is unclear. In germline, CDR1 is SGHTA, CDR2 FQGNSA. The CDR3 runs 17 residues. V was clipped by 1 base and J by 8 bases, with 21 bases between them. Here the CDR3 DNA reads TGTGCCAGCAGCTTAGATGGCATGATGGGGAGAGAGAAGCCCCAGCATTTT. It encodes CASSLDGMMGREKPQHF.

The gene calls are TRBV5-1 and TRBJ2-4, with 10 bases matching TRBD2. The CDR3 runs to 17 residues. Trimming cost V 4 bases and J 0 bases; bases outside gene matches: 7. From germline, CDR1 is SGHRS and CDR2 YFSETQ. For the CDR3, the DNA is TGCGCCAGCAGCGCATCTAGCGGGGGTGTAGCCAAAAACATTCAGTACTTC. Its translation: CASSASSGGVAKNIQYF.

The V and J genes are TRBV7-2 and TRBJ1-1; possibly TRBD1 for D (6 bases). The V gene's germline CDR1 is SGHTA and CDR2 FQGNSA. This CDR3 spans 13 amino acids. V was pared by 2 bases and J by 5 bases, with 9 bases between. This CDR3 is CASSLNRDTEAFF. The CDR3 DNA sequence: TGTGCCAGCAGCTTAAACAGGGATACTGAAGCTTTCTTT.

The CDR3 nucleotides are TGTGCCAGCAGCACCGGGACTAGCGGGCAGTATTTT. Translated, it gives CASSTGTSGQYF. The chain carries TRBV7-9 and TRBJ2-3, with 11 nucleotides matching TRBD2. Germline CDR1 reads SEHNR; CDR2 reads FQNEAQ (reference sequence). V lost 5 bases to trimming and J lost 11 bases; unmatched junction nucleotides: 3. CDR3 size: 12 residues.

V is TRBV20-1 and J is TRBJ2-7, with D unresolved. This CDR3 comprises 11 residues. The V gene's germline CDR1 is DFQATT and CDR2 SNEGSKA (reference sequence). The V gene lost 3 bases and the J gene lost 4 bases, with 7 bases spanning the gap. The CDR3 sequence is CSARVQYEQYF. The CDR3 DNA is TGCAGTGCTAGGGTCCAGTACGAGCAGTACTTC.

The gene calls are TRBV27 and TRBJ2-3, with no clear D. Per the germline V gene, CDR1 is MNHEY and CDR2 is SMNVEV (reference sequence). Trimming cost V 7 bases and J 5 bases, with 13 bases left between them. The CDR3 totals 13 residues. CDR3 coding DNA: TGTGCCAGCAAATATAGGAGTTTAGATACGCAGTATTTT. This codes for CASKYRSLDTQYF.

The rearrangement joins TRBV5-1 to TRBJ1-4; weak D call: TRBD1 (5 bases). The CDR3 is 15 amino acids. From germline, CDR1 is SGHRS and CDR2 YFSETQ. Trimming removed 2 bases from V and 3 bases from J, with 11 bases in between. Here the CDR3 reads CASSFRGEANEKLFF. The CDR3 DNA is TGCGCCAGCAGCTTCCGGGGGGAAGCTAATGAAAAACTGTTTTTT.

CDR3 nucleotide sequence: TGTGCCAGCAAGTCGGGAGGGCCGGGCACAGATACGCAGTATTTT. Encoded protein: CASKSGGPGTDTQYF. The chain is built from TRBV7-2 and TRBJ2-3, with TRBD2 identical over 8 bases. V was clipped by 7 bases and J by 1 base; unmatched bases: 7. The CDR3 loop spans 15 amino acids. Looked up from germline, CDR1 is SGHTA and CDR2 is FQGNSA.

This clone was detected once. CDR3 nucleotide sequence: TGTGCCAGCCTCGCGGGGGGCCGTGAAAAACTGTTTTTT. Protein: CASLAGGREKLFF. This chain uses TRBV6-6 with TRBJ1-4; TRBD1 might be the D (6 bases). This CDR3 comprises 13 residues. The V end lost 8 bases, the J end lost 7 bases, and 14 bases lay between the germline ends. CDR1 and CDR2 (germline): MNHNY, SVGAGI (reference sequence).

V gene TRBV15 combines with J gene TRBJ2-3, with 9 bases identical to TRBD2. This CDR3 is 17 amino acids long. The ends lost 3 bases at V and 1 base at J; junction bases unmatched: 8. Looked up from germline, CDR1 is LNHNV and CDR2 is YYDKDF (reference sequence). The CDR3 protein is CATSRTGGGERTDTQYF. CDR3 in DNA: TGTGCCACCAGCAGGACTGGCGGGGGGGAACGCACAGATACGCAGTATTTT. The full variable domain, completed using reference TRBV15 and TRBJ2-3, is DAMVIQNPRYQVTQFGKPVTLSCSQTLNHNVMYWYQQKSSQAPKLLFHYYDKDFNNEADTPDNFQSRRPNTSFCFLDIRSPGLGDTAMYLCATSRTGGGERTDTQYFGPGTRLTVL.

The chain uses TRBV10-2 and TRBJ1-1, with TRBD1 as a possible D gene (5 bases). The V gene's germline CDR1 is WSHSY and CDR2 SAAADI. V lost 5 bases to trimming and J lost 2 bases, with 9 bases between them. The CDR3 contains 13 residues. This CDR3 is CASSSRVNTEAFF. The CDR3 DNA follows: TGCGCCAGCAGTAGCAGGGTCAACACTGAAGCTTTCTTT.

CDR3 coding DNA: TGTGCCAGCAGTGAAGCGGAGACAGGGGGCGCGTACTATGGCTACACCTTC. Protein sequence: CASSEAETGGAYYGYTF. The rearrangement uses TRBV6-1 and TRBJ1-2, with 10 bases identical to TRBD1. Germline lookup yields CDR1 MNHNS and CDR2 SASEGT. CDR3 length: 17 residues. J gave up 3 bases and V 0 bases, and 7 bases lay outside the gene matches.

The chain has TRBV5-1 and TRBJ1-1; D may be TRBD1 (5 bases). The germline V and J ends were trimmed by 0 bases and 10 bases, with 16 bases remaining between them. The CDR3 loop spans 14 amino acids. The germline V gene encodes CDR1 SGHRS and CDR2 YFSETQ. The CDR3 DNA is TGCGCCAGCAGCTTGGGGGGTCGAGCCCAGGGAGCTTTCTTT. Amino acids: CASSLGGRAQGAFF.

The chain carries TRBV15 and TRBJ1-1; D not resolved. Trimming cost V 0 bases and J 1 base, with 3 bases left between them. This CDR3 is 13 amino acids long. Looked up from germline, CDR1 is LNHNV and CDR2 is YYDKDF (reference sequence). The CDR3: CATSRDRNTEAFF. Written as DNA, the CDR3 is TGTGCCACCAGCAGAGATAGGAACACTGAAGCTTTCTTT.

In nucleotides, the CDR3 is TGTGCCAGCAGCTTGCCCCTGGCAGAGACGTTGAACACTGAAGCTTTCTTT. Its protein product is CASSLPLAETLNTEAFF. The chain joins TRBV5-6 to TRBJ1-1; no reliable D call. V lost 1 base and J lost 0, with 16 bases in between. The CDR3 covers 17 residues. The germline CDR1 and CDR2 sequences are SGHDT and YYEEEE.

V is TRBV6-5 and J is TRBJ2-3; D perhaps matches TRBD2 (6 bases). This CDR3 contains 13 residues. Trimming left V 2 bases short and J 8 bases short, with 11 bases between. In germline, CDR1 is MNHEY, CDR2 SVGAGI. The CDR3 DNA is TGTGCCAGCAGTTACGGCGGGGAAGGTACGCAGTATTTT. Protein product: CASSYGGEGTQYF.

This sequence joins TRBV5-6 and TRBJ1-1, with D uncertain. This CDR3 spans 14 amino acids. Germline V CDR1 and CDR2: SGHDT, YYEEEE. With 0 bases removed from V and 3 bases from J, the gap between germline ends came to 9 bases. CDR3 amino acids: CASSLGTVDTEAFF. The CDR3 bases are TGTGCCAGCAGCTTGGGGACGGTTGACACTGAAGCTTTCTTT.

The rearrangement joins TRBV4-3 to TRBJ1-2; possibly TRBD1 for D (6 bases). Looked up from germline, CDR1 is LGHNA and CDR2 is YSLEER. With 3 bases removed from V and 0 bases from J, the gap between germline ends came to 11 bases. CDR3 size: 15 residues. The CDR3 is CASSHLQGTNYGYTF. The DNA of the CDR3 is TGCGCCAGCAGCCATCTACAGGGAACTAACTATGGCTACACCTTC.

The CDR3, as DNA: TGTGCCAGCAGCTTACAACTAGCGGTTTCCTACGAGCAGTACTTC. Translating gives CASSLQLAVSYEQYF. The chain employs TRBV14 and TRBJ2-7; 8 bases match TRBD2. The CDR3 runs 15 residues. The V segment lost 5 bases and the J segment 1 base; nucleotides outside the gene matches: 7. The germline CDR1 and CDR2 sequences are SGHDN and FVKESK.

The V gene is TRBV5-5, the J gene TRBJ1-1; no definite D call. The CDR3 is made up of 15 amino acids. Trimming shortened V by 0 bases and J by 0 bases, and 9 bases separated the two germline ends. Germline V gene data show CDR1 as SGHKS and CDR2 as YYEKEE (reference sequence). The DNA for the CDR3 is TGTGCCAGCAGCTTGGGTCAGACAATGAACACTGAAGCTTTCTTT. Protein: CASSLGQTMNTEAFF.

The chain joins TRBV18 to TRBJ2-1, with TRBD2 matching over 11 bases. Looked up from germline, CDR1 is KGHSH and CDR2 is LQKENI. The CDR3 is 14 amino acids. J gave up 4 bases and V 8 bases, and 4 bases lay outside the gene matches. The CDR3 here is CASAGTSGYNEQFF. DNA for the CDR3: TGTGCCAGCGCCGGGACTAGCGGATACAATGAGCAGTTCTTC. The full variable domain, completed using reference TRBV18 and TRBJ2-1, is NAGVMQNPRHLVRRRGQEARLRCSPMKGHSHVYWYRQLPEEGLKFMVYLQKENIIDESGMPKERFSAEFPKEGPSILRIQQVVRGDSAAYFCASAGTSGYNEQFFGPGTRLTVL.

This CDR3 is CASSLNRQGNTEAFF. CDR3 nucleotides: TGTGCCAGTAGTTTAAACCGACAGGGGAACACTGAAGCTTTCTTT. The chain joins TRBV19 to TRBJ1-1; 7 positions agree with TRBD1. Trimming took 5 bases from V and 1 from J; bases not matched to a gene: 7. Germline loops: CDR1 LNHDA, CDR2 SQIVND (reference sequence). The CDR3 runs to 15 residues.

This chain joins TRBV11-3 and TRBJ2-5, with D perhaps TRBD1 (5 bases). The ends were cut back, 3 bases at V and 4 bases at J, with 9 bases in the middle. The CDR3 has 13 residues. The germline CDR1 and CDR2 sequences are SGHNT and YENEEA. CDR3 sequence (DNA): TGTGCCAGCAGCTTGAAAGGGGCAGAGACCCAGTACTTC. Translated: CASSLKGAETQYF. Full variable domain (missing parts from reference TRBV11-3 and TRBJ2-5): EAGVVQSPRYKIIEKKQPVAFWCNPISGHNTLYWYLQNLGQGPELLIRYENEEAVDDSQLPKDRFSAERLKGVDSTLKIQPAELGDSAVYLCASSLKGAETQYFGPGTRLLVL.